What follows is one TCR beta chain and its context. Deletions cut 4 bases from V and 4 bases from J, with 12 bases between. The CDR3 sequence is 15 residues long. Germline values: CDR1 KGHDR, CDR2 SFDVKD. The data derive from a study of blood T cell repertoires in COVID-19. Profiled with immunoSEQ multiplex PCR; TCRdb holds only in-frame clones, not every one. Among more than 110,000 clones listed, 70% to 90% were seen once. Sequencing input: peripheral blood. V usage is TRBV24-1 and J usage is TRBJ2-2, with D tentatively TRBD2 (5 bases). The TCR was taken from a man in his fifties with acute or convalescent COVID-19. The CDR3 region is CATSDIGLLTGELFF. CDR3 bases: TGTGCCACCAGTGACATCGGACTGCTCACCGGGGAGCTGTTTTTT.